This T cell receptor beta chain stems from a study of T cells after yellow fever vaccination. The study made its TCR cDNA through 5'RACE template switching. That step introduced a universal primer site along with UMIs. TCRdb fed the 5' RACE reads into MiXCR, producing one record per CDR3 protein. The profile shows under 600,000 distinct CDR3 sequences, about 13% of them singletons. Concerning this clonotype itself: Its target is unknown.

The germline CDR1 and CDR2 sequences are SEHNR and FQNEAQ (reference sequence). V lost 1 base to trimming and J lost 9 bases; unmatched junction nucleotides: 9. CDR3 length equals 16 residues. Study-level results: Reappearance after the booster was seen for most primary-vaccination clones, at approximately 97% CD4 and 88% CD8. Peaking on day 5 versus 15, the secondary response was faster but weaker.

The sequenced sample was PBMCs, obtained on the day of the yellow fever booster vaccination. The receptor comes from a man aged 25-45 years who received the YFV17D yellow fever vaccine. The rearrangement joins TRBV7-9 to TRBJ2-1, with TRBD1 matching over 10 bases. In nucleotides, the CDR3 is TGTGCCAGCAGCTTAGTCCGGGACAGGGGACGGGGTGAGCAGTTCTTC. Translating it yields CASSLVRDRGRGEQFF.